The 32 T cell receptor beta chains given below trace back to one sample, sequenced in a study of T cells after yellow fever vaccination. TCRdb fed the 5' RACE reads into MiXCR, producing one record per CDR3 protein. The sample comprises about 150,000 distinct CDR3 sequences, 6.6% of which are singletons, and about 0.6% rests with the top ten. Material: CD4+ T cells sorted from PBMCs, obtained 10 days after the yellow fever booster vaccination. Receptor source: a young man who received the YFV17D yellow fever vaccine.

This clonotype was detected many times. The genes are TRBV20-1 and TRBJ2-4, with D perhaps matching TRBD2 (5 bases). CDR3 length: 12 residues. The germline V and J ends were trimmed by 7 bases and 4 bases, with 11 bases remaining between them. Germline-derived CDR1 and CDR2 are DFQATT and SNEGSKA (reference sequence). CDR3 nucleotides: TGCAGTGTCCTTACTAGGAAAAACATTCAGTACTTC. Translating it yields CSVLTRKNIQYF.

This clonotype was detected a few times. The genes are TRBV7-2 and TRBJ2-3, with D possibly TRBD2 on 6 matching bases. Germline V CDR1 and CDR2: SGHTA, FQGNSA. The ends were cut back, 8 bases at V and 5 bases at J, with 11 bases in the middle. The CDR3 runs 12 residues. The CDR3 DNA reads as TGTGCCAGCGGGAGGCGGGAAGATACGCAGTATTTT. It yields the protein CASGRREDTQYF.

In this sample, this clonotype turned up many times. The rearrangement uses TRBV5-1 and TRBJ2-7; D is undetermined. V was shortened by 2 bases and J by 5 bases, with 8 bases between the two germline ends. The CDR3 loop spans 12 amino acids. The germline gives CDR1 SGHRS, CDR2 YFSETQ. The CDR3 here is CASSLGRDEQYF. As DNA, the CDR3 is TGCGCCAGCAGCTTAGGCCGCGACGAGCAGTACTTC. The complete variable domain, with remaining parts taken from reference TRBV5-1 and TRBJ2-7, reads KAGVTQTPRYLIKTRGQQVTLSCSPISGHRSVSWYQQTPGQGLQFLFEYFSETQRNKGNFPGRFSGRQFSNSRSEMNVSTLELGDSALYLCASSLGRDEQYFGPGTRLTVT.

This clonotype was seen many times. This chain uses TRBV6-2 or TRBV6-3 with TRBJ2-1; possible D gene TRBD1, 5 bases. Germline assignment: CDR1 MNHEY and CDR2 SVGEGT. Trimming took off 6 bases at V and 8 bases at J, with 5 bases between the two ends. The CDR3 totals 10 residues. This CDR3 reads CASRGHEQFF. The CDR3 nucleotides are TGTGCCAGCAGGGGGCATGAGCAGTTCTTC.

There are a few counts of this clonotype. The chain carries TRBV19 and TRBJ1-5; D perhaps matches TRBD1 (6 bases). The CDR3 loop spans 15 amino acids. V gave up 7 bases and J gave up 7 bases, with 20 bases separating them. Germline loops: CDR1 LNHDA, CDR2 SQIVND (reference sequence). This CDR3 reads CASTHYRVRGQPQHF. CDR3 bases: TGTGCCAGTACTCACTACAGGGTGAGGGGCCAGCCCCAGCATTTT.

This clonotype was observed a few times. A junction end diverges from the germline sequence, so it may reflect a read error. This chain links TRBV20-1 with TRBJ2-1; 9 nucleotides align to TRBD2. CDR3 length: 18 residues. The germline gives CDR1 DFQATT, CDR2 SNEGSKA (reference sequence). This chain's CDR3 is CCAREASGMFSSYNEQFF. The CDR3 coding sequence is TGCTGTGCTAGAGAAGCTAGCGGGATGTTCAGCTCCTACAATGAGCAGTTCTTC.

This chain connects TRBV11-2 to TRBJ2-5; the D gene is possibly TRBD1 (5 bases). V gave up 6 bases and J gave up 1 base, with 18 bases separating them. CDR1 SGHAT and CDR2 FQNNGV come from the germline V gene. CDR3 length: 16 amino acids. CDR3 coding DNA: TGTGCCAGCAGTCTAGGGGTGGGTGGCCGCCAAGAGACCCAGTACTTC. It codes for CASSLGVGGRQETQYF.

The rearrangement joins TRBV28 to TRBJ2-7; perhaps TRBD2 as D (6 bases). Per the germline V gene, CDR1 is MDHEN and CDR2 is SYDVKM. This CDR3 region has 11 residues. Trimming stripped 2 bases from V and 10 bases from J, with 9 bases between. The chain's CDR3 is CASSLTRDQYF. The CDR3 DNA follows: TGTGCCAGCAGTTTAACGCGGGATCAGTACTTC.

A word on this clonotype: A much more abundant neighbour one base away suggests this may be a read error. The chain employs TRBV20-1 and TRBJ2-3; D may correspond to TRBD1 or TRBD2 (7 bases each). Germline CDR1 reads DFQATT; CDR2 reads SNEGSKA (reference sequence). This CDR3 is 15 amino acids long. V was cut by 5 bases and J by 4 bases, with 19 bases left in between. In nucleotides, the CDR3 is TGCAGTGCTCTCATAGCGGCAGGGGGGGCAGATACGCAGTATTTT. As protein: CSALIAAGGADTQYF.

This clonotype was counted many times. The rearrangement links TRBV7-2 to TRBJ1-3, with no clear D. The ends were cut back, 5 bases at V and 2 bases at J, with 10 bases in the middle. The CDR3 loop spans 14 amino acids. CDR1 is SGHTA and CDR2 is FQGNSA in the germline V gene. In nucleotides, the CDR3 is TGTGCCAGCAGCCCGCAGGAGACTGGAAACACCATATATTTT. Protein: CASSPQETGNTIYF.

This clonotype was detected many times. V gene TRBV7-2 combines with J gene TRBJ2-5; D tentatively reads TRBD1 or TRBD2 (5 bases each). V gave up 4 bases and J gave up 5 bases, with 8 bases separating them. The CDR3 totals 12 residues. From germline, CDR1 is SGHTA and CDR2 FQGNSA. CDR3 region: CASSSGRETQYF. The DNA for the CDR3 is TGTGCCAGCAGCTCGGGACGCGAGACCCAGTACTTC.

This clonotype has a count of ten or more. This chain's CDR3 is CASSSGGGTASNEQFF. CDR3 sequence (DNA): TGTGCCAGCAGCTCGGGGGGCGGGACCGCCTCCAATGAGCAGTTCTTC. V and J are TRBV7-9 and TRBJ2-1; a possible D gene is TRBD2 (7 bases). V dropped 4 bases and J dropped 6 bases, with 19 bases sitting between them. Germline V gene data show CDR1 as SEHNR and CDR2 as FQNEAQ (reference sequence). The CDR3 totals 16 residues.

Many counts were recorded for this clonotype. This chain uses TRBV2 with TRBJ1-5; TRBD1 is a possible D gene (5 bases). The CDR3 has 14 amino acids. Trimming left V 2 bases short and J 7 bases short, with 12 bases between. Looked up from germline, CDR1 is SNHLY and CDR2 is FYNNEI. This chain's CDR3 is CASSEQGSRQPQHF. In DNA, the CDR3 is TGTGCCAGCAGTGAACAGGGATCGAGGCAGCCCCAGCATTTT.

Comment on this clonotype: This clone may be a read error of a much larger clone one base away. The chain joins TRBV5-1 to TRBJ2-1; D perhaps matches TRBD2 (6 bases). Germline V lookup: CDR1 SGHRS, CDR2 YFSETQ. CDR3 length equals 13 residues. V gave up 3 bases and J gave up 4 bases, with 8 bases separating them. CDR3 protein: CASSWGLYNEQFF. CDR3 coding DNA: TGCGCCAGCAGCTGGGGACTTTACAATGAGCAGTTCTTC.

This clonotype was detected only a few times. V is TRBV6-5 and J is TRBJ2-7; D not certain. Germline V CDR1 and CDR2: MNHEY, SVGAGI. The V gene lost 6 bases and the J gene lost 3 bases, with 12 bases spanning the gap. The CDR3 extends over 13 amino acids. The CDR3 here is CASRWTAGYEQYF. The CDR3 DNA follows: TGTGCCAGCAGGTGGACCGCAGGCTACGAGCAGTACTTC.

This clonotype came up many times. V gene TRBV6-5 combines with J gene TRBJ2-5; 10 nucleotides line up with TRBD2. J was trimmed by 5 bases and V by 5 bases; bases with no gene match: 14. Germline CDR1 and CDR2: MNHEY and SVGAGI. There are 17 residues in the CDR3. The CDR3 here is CASSPVGSSGSSETQYF. The CDR3 bases are TGTGCCAGCAGTCCTGTTGGGTCTAGCGGGAGTTCGGAGACCCAGTACTTC.

This clonotype was found many times. The genes are TRBV5-1 and TRBJ2-1, with 14 nucleotides matching TRBD2. CDR1 and CDR2 from the germline V gene are SGHRS and YFSETQ. The CDR3 has 15 amino acids. The trim removed 1 base at V and 10 bases at J, leaving 4 bases unmatched. CDR3 bases: TGCGCCAGCAGCTTGTTGGGACTAGCGGGGGAGGAGCAGTTCTTC. Protein product: CASSLLGLAGEEQFF.

In this sample, this clonotype turned up many times. The J gene is TRBJ2-1, the V gene TRBV6-2 or TRBV6-3; D not certain. This CDR3 region has 14 residues. The V gene lost 0 bases and the J gene lost 6 bases, with 9 bases spanning the gap. Germline loops: CDR1 MNHEY, CDR2 SVGEGT. As DNA, the CDR3 is TGTGCCAGCAGTTACTCCCTCACCTCCAATGAGCAGTTCTTC. Encoded protein: CASSYSLTSNEQFF.

This clonotype was seen at least ten times. The V gene is TRBV20-1, the J gene TRBJ1-2; 9 nucleotides line up with TRBD1. Per the germline V gene, CDR1 is DFQATT and CDR2 is SNEGSKA (reference sequence). J lost 10 bases, V lost 4 bases, and 13 bases had no gene match. The CDR3 contains 14 residues. The CDR3 protein is CSATTPQGALFYTF. The CDR3 DNA sequence: TGCAGTGCTACTACTCCACAGGGGGCACTTTTCTACACCTTC.

This clonotype was found many times. This sequence joins TRBV20-1 and TRBJ2-5; TRBD1 is a possible D gene (6 bases). V lost 4 bases and J lost 2, with 11 bases in between. This CDR3 comprises 13 residues. Germline CDR1 DFQATT, CDR2 SNEGSKA (reference sequence). CDR3 amino acids: CSATTGSQETQYF. For the CDR3, the DNA is TGCAGTGCTACAACAGGGAGTCAAGAGACCCAGTACTTC.

The chain couples TRBV19 to TRBJ2-5; 7 positions agree with TRBD1. The CDR3 spans 14 residues. Germline CDR1 LNHDA, CDR2 SQIVND (reference sequence). J gave up 2 bases and V 5 bases, and 5 bases lay outside the gene matches. CDR3 nucleotide sequence: TGTGCCAGTAGTCCTCCGGGACAGCAAGAGACCCAGTACTTC. Translated: CASSPPGQQETQYF.

This clonotype was counted at least ten times. The chain is built from TRBV4-3 and TRBJ1-1; D is undetermined. The germline gives CDR1 LGHNA, CDR2 YSLEER. Trimming removed 0 bases from V and 2 bases from J, with 7 bases in between. There are 14 residues in the CDR3. In DNA, the CDR3 is TGCGCCAGCAGCCAAGATCGGGTAAACACTGAAGCTTTCTTT. Its translation: CASSQDRVNTEAFF.

This clonotype occurred many times. V and J are TRBV7-2 and TRBJ2-7, with D uncertain. V was trimmed by 7 bases and J by 7 bases, leaving 17 bases between them. Per germline, CDR1 SGHTA and CDR2 FQGNSA. The CDR3 length is 13 residues. The CDR3 nucleotides read TGTGCCAGCAATACCGTAGGATTGGGAGAGCAGTACTTC. Translating it yields CASNTVGLGEQYF.

This clonotype was observed at least ten times. The rearrangement links TRBV3-1 to TRBJ2-7; maybe TRBD1 (6 bases). The V end lost 8 bases, the J end lost 2 bases, and 16 bases lay between the germline ends. Germline V gives CDR1 LGHDT, CDR2 YNNKEL (reference sequence). The CDR3 has 14 residues. The CDR3 DNA is TGTGCCAGCGGGAGCCAGGGGACCGCCTACGAGCAGTACTTC. Residues: CASGSQGTAYEQYF.

Ten or more counts support this clonotype. The CDR3 region has the DNA TGTGCCAGCACCCACGGTGGCGGGAAAGGCACAGATACGCAGTATTTT. It yields the protein CASTHGGGKGTDTQYF. This sequence joins TRBV27 and TRBJ2-3; the D gene is possibly TRBD2 (6 bases). Germline CDR1 and CDR2: MNHEY and SMNVEV (reference sequence). This CDR3 region has 16 residues. V was shortened by 7 bases and J by 1 base, with 18 bases between the two germline ends.

This chain connects TRBV19 to TRBJ1-4, with D tentatively TRBD1 (5 bases). The CDR3 is 14 amino acids. V dropped 6 bases and J dropped 3 bases, with 11 bases sitting between them. CDR1 and CDR2 (germline): LNHDA, SQIVND (reference sequence). The CDR3 is CASSPTDSNEKLFF. As DNA, the CDR3 is TGTGCCAGTAGCCCGACAGATTCTAATGAAAAACTGTTTTTT.

At least ten counts were recorded for this clonotype. The J gene is TRBJ2-2, the V gene TRBV12-3 or TRBV12-4; TRBD2 might be the D (6 bases). The CDR3 consists of 12 residues. The V gene lost 5 bases and the J gene lost 6 bases, with 7 bases spanning the gap. The CDR3 reads CASSGTAGELFF. The CDR3, as DNA: TGTGCCAGCAGTGGGACTGCCGGGGAGCTGTTTTTT.

This clonotype was seen many times. This rearrangement joins TRBV19 to TRBJ1-1; a weak D match, TRBD1 (5 bases). CDR1 LNHDA and CDR2 SQIVND come from the germline V gene (reference sequence). The CDR3 covers 12 residues. Trimming removed 6 bases at V and 4 bases at J, with 9 bases between. The CDR3 loop reads CASRQTATEAFF. Written as DNA, the CDR3 is TGTGCCAGTAGGCAGACAGCCACTGAAGCTTTCTTT.

This clonotype came up many times. The CDR3 here is CSVENPGQLNTEAFF. In nucleotides, the CDR3 is TGCAGCGTTGAGAACCCTGGACAACTGAACACTGAAGCTTTCTTT. J is TRBJ1-1 and V is TRBV29-1; D perhaps matches TRBD1 (5 bases). Germline V gives CDR1 SQVTM, CDR2 ANQGSEA. The CDR3 is 15 residues long. The V gene lost 3 bases and the J gene lost 0 bases, with 14 bases spanning the gap.

This clonotype has a count of ten or more. The V gene is TRBV12-3 or TRBV12-4, the J gene TRBJ2-7; 10 bases are a match to TRBD1. V trimming: 6 bases; J trimming: 6 bases; junction bases outside the gene matches: 11. The CDR3 covers 15 residues. This CDR3 reads CASSSAGTGVGEQYF. The CDR3 nucleotides read TGTGCCAGCAGCTCGGCCGGGACAGGGGTCGGCGAGCAGTACTTC.

A few counts support this clonotype. The chain is built from TRBV20-1 and TRBJ2-3; D possibly uses TRBD1 or TRBD2 (5 bases each). Trimming left V 4 bases short and J 5 bases short, with 19 bases between. Germline V gene sequence: CDR1 DFQATT, CDR2 SNEGSKA (reference sequence). CDR3 length: 15 amino acids. The DNA for the CDR3 is TGCAGTGCTACCTCCGCGGCTGGGGGTAGAGATACGCAGTATTTT. Translated, it gives CSATSAAGGRDTQYF.

The J gene is TRBJ2-1, the V gene TRBV7-2, with D tentatively TRBD1 (5 bases). V gave up 5 bases and J gave up 2 bases, with 13 bases separating them. CDR3 length: 15 residues. Germline V gives CDR1 SGHTA, CDR2 FQGNSA. The CDR3 DNA is TGTGCCAGCAGCCATGGGGCGCCTACCTACAATGAGCAGTTCTTC. Translating it yields CASSHGAPTYNEQFF.